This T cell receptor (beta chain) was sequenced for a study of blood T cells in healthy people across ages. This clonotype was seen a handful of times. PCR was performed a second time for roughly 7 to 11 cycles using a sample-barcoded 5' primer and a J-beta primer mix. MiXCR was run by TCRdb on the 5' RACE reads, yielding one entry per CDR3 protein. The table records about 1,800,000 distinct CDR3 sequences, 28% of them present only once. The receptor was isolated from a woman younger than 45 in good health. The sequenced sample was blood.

CDR3 nucleotide sequence: TGTGCCAGCAGCTTAGAATTGGGATCCTACAATGAGCAGTTCTTC. It encodes CASSLELGSYNEQFF. The chain carries TRBV11-2 and TRBJ2-1; D uncertain. V lost 0 bases and J lost 1, with 7 bases in between. This CDR3 has 15 amino acids. CDR1 is SGHAT and CDR2 is FQNNGV in the germline V gene. Variable domain in full (rest from reference TRBV11-2 and TRBJ2-1): EAGVAQSPRYKIIEKRQSVAFWCNPISGHATLYWYQQILGQGPKLLIQFQNNGVVDDSQLPKDRFSAERLKGVDSTLKIQPAKLEDSAVYLCASSLELGSYNEQFFGPGTRLTVL.